The 13 T cell receptor beta chains listed next were all sequenced from one sample in a study of response to subunit inactivated influenza vaccine. Each CDR3 protein gets one entry after TCRdb re-called the RT-PCR reads with MiXCR. The data show under 750,000 distinct CDR3 sequences, roughly 12% seen once. The sequencing here drew on PBMCs from blood, taken on the day of vaccination. These receptors all come from a man aged 50 to 59 who received an inactivated influenza vaccine.

The J gene is TRBJ2-3, the V gene TRBV20-1, with 7 bases matching TRBD1. The CDR3 is made up of 13 amino acids. Per germline, CDR1 DFQATT and CDR2 SNEGSKA (reference sequence). After removal of 2 bases from V and 3 bases from J, the junction contained 2 bases not matched to a gene. The CDR3 DNA reads TGCAGTGCTAGAACAGGGGAAACAGATACGCAGTATTTT. Amino acid sequence: CSARTGETDTQYF.

This clonotype was observed a handful of times. The chain combines TRBV12-3 or TRBV12-4 with TRBJ1-1, with D possibly being TRBD1 (6 bases). V was trimmed by 3 bases and J by 4 bases, leaving 12 bases between them. CDR3 length: 14 amino acids. The CDR3 DNA is TGTGCCAGCAGTTTTGGGGGGCGGGTCACTGAAGCTTTCTTT. This sequence encodes CASSFGGRVTEAFF.

The rearrangement uses TRBV20-1 and TRBJ2-5; 9 bases fit TRBD2. V was clipped by 6 bases and J by 5 bases; unmatched bases: 10. The CDR3 has 14 amino acids. The germline V gene encodes CDR1 DFQATT and CDR2 SNEGSKA (reference sequence). CDR3 coding DNA: TGCAGTGCGGAAAGACTAGCGGTCGGGGAGACCCAGTACTTC. Protein: CSAERLAVGETQYF.

This clonotype turned up a few times. This chain uses TRBV7-2 with TRBJ2-7; 13 positions agree with TRBD2. Germline values: CDR1 SGHTA, CDR2 FQGNSA. CDR3 length: 14 residues. The V segment lost 5 bases and the J segment 6 bases; nucleotides outside the gene matches: 4. The CDR3 DNA sequence: TGTGCCAGCAGCCCAGGGACTAGCGGGATCGAGCAGTACTTC. This gives the protein CASSPGTSGIEQYF.

The CDR3 DNA reads as TGTGCCAGCAGCTTAGCGGGCGAAGTTAATGAAAAACTGTTTTTT. Translation: CASSLAGEVNEKLFF. V gene TRBV7-6 combines with J gene TRBJ1-4; D remains unclear. Germline lookup yields CDR1 SGHVS and CDR2 FNYEAQ. V lost 0 bases, J lost 4 bases, and 9 bases lay in between. The CDR3 is 15 residues long.

The chain links TRBV10-1 to TRBJ2-7; TRBD2 matches at 13 bases. V trimming: 6 bases; J trimming: 0 bases; junction bases outside the gene matches: 14. The CDR3 loop spans 19 amino acids. Germline CDR1 and CDR2: WNHNN and SYGVQD (reference sequence). CDR3 nucleotide sequence: TGCGCCAGCAGAGAGCCGACTAGCGGGGGGCGTTTGAGCTCCTACGAGCAGTACTTC. It encodes CASREPTSGGRLSSYEQYF.

This chain connects TRBV20-1 to TRBJ2-3; the D gene is possibly TRBD2 (6 bases). This CDR3 spans 13 amino acids. Deletions cut 7 bases from V and 0 bases from J, with 11 bases between. Germline CDR1 reads DFQATT; CDR2 reads SNEGSKA (reference sequence). CDR3 sequence (DNA): TGCAGTGGCCGGGGGACGAGCACAGATACGCAGTATTTT. Amino acids: CSGRGTSTDTQYF.

A few counts support this clonotype. The rearrangement uses TRBV10-3 and TRBJ2-7; D possibly corresponds to TRBD1 (5 bases). The CDR3 has 12 residues. Trimming pared 10 bases from V and 4 bases from J, leaving 14 bases between. The germline V gene has CDR1 ENHRY and CDR2 SYGVKD. CDR3 loop: CATSAGRYEQYF. The CDR3 nucleotides read TGTGCCACATCCGCAGGGCGGTACGAGCAGTACTTC.

This clonotype has at least ten counts. The CDR3 nucleotides read TGTGCCAGCAGCGATTACAACAATGAGCAGTTCTTC. Encoded protein: CASSDYNNEQFF. This rearrangement joins TRBV5-6 to TRBJ2-1; D is undetermined. CDR1 and CDR2 (germline): SGHDT, YYEEEE. Trimming shortened V by 4 bases and J by 5 bases, and 7 bases separated the two germline ends. This CDR3 contains 12 residues.

The chain carries TRBV6-2 or TRBV6-3 and TRBJ2-3; a weak D match, TRBD2 (5 bases). CDR3 size: 12 residues. Germline CDR1 and CDR2: MNHEY and SVGEGT. Trimming left V 2 bases short and J 9 bases short, with 9 bases between. CDR3: CASSYNRGTQYF. The CDR3 DNA sequence: TGTGCCAGCAGTTACAATAGAGGGACGCAGTATTTT.

This clonotype was counted ten times or more. This chain joins TRBV28 and TRBJ1-5; 7 bases fit TRBD1. CDR3 length: 15 amino acids. Germline V gene sequence: CDR1 MDHEN, CDR2 SYDVKM. J was trimmed by 1 base and V by 6 bases; bases with no gene match: 6. CDR3 in amino acids: CASSRYRGSNQPQHF. The CDR3 DNA is TGTGCCAGCAGCAGATACAGGGGAAGCAATCAGCCCCAGCATTTT.

At least ten counts were recorded for this clonotype. The chain joins TRBV20-1 to TRBJ2-4; 8 bases are shared with TRBD2. The ends lost 5 bases at V and 2 bases at J; junction bases unmatched: 5. Germline loops: CDR1 DFQATT, CDR2 SNEGSKA (reference sequence). The CDR3 runs to 14 residues. The CDR3 DNA sequence: TGCAGTGCTGACGTAGCGGGGACCAAAAACATTCAGTACTTC. This gives the protein CSADVAGTKNIQYF.

V usage is TRBV5-5 and J usage is TRBJ2-4; 7 nucleotides agree with TRBD1. With V trimmed by 4 bases and J by 9 bases, 10 bases remained unmatched. This CDR3 has 14 amino acids. Germline CDR1 reads SGHKS; CDR2 reads YYEKEE (reference sequence). CDR3 nucleotides: TGTGCCAGCAGCCTAGGACAGGTCCAAGGCATTCAGTACTTC. Translating it yields CASSLGQVQGIQYF.